One and the same sample provided the 24 T cell receptor beta chains below, sequenced in a study of T cell responses to AZD1222 COVID-19 vaccine. Generated by immunoSEQ multiplex PCR, the TCRdb table keeps only in-frame clones and is missing some. The sample consists of about 180,000 clones, about 90% of them appearing once. The specimen comprised peripheral blood, sampled 28 days after the second AZD1222 dose. These TCRs come from an adult who received the AZD1222 COVID-19 vaccine.

The chain uses TRBV10-3 and TRBJ2-7; 8 nucleotides match TRBD1. Looked up from germline, CDR1 is ENHRY and CDR2 is SYGVKD. The CDR3 runs to 14 residues. The V segment lost 3 bases and the J segment 3 bases; nucleotides outside the gene matches: 4. The DNA for the CDR3 is TGTGCCATCAGTGACCCCACAGGGGGCTACGAGCAGTACTTC. It encodes CAISDPTGGYEQYF.

V gene TRBV7-9 combines with J gene TRBJ1-1; D not certain. Per germline, CDR1 SEHNR and CDR2 FQNEAQ (reference sequence). Trimming stripped 3 bases from V and 7 bases from J, with 12 bases between. The CDR3 covers 13 residues. This chain's CDR3 is CASSFGIGVEAFF. The CDR3 coding sequence is TGTGCCAGCAGCTTTGGTATTGGCGTTGAAGCTTTCTTT.

The chain links TRBV9 to TRBJ2-3, with TRBD2 matching over 7 bases. The CDR3 totals 15 residues. The V gene end was trimmed by 0 bases and the J gene end by 3 bases; junction bases not matched to a gene: 4. Germline V lookup: CDR1 SGDLS, CDR2 YYNGEE. CDR3 coding DNA: TGTGCCAGCAGCGTAGGGGGCGGGGGAACAGATACGCAGTATTTT. This translates into CASSVGGGGTDTQYF. Based on the CDR3 plus reference TRBV9 and TRBJ2-3, the full variable domain is DSGVTQTPKHLITATGQRVTLRCSPRSGDLSVYWYQQSLDQGLQFLIQYYNGEERAKGNILERFSAQQFPDLHSELNLSSLELGDSALYFCASSVGGGGTDTQYFGPGTRLTVL.

The gene calls are TRBV2 and TRBJ1-1; D possibly corresponds to TRBD1 (6 bases). The CDR3 totals 15 residues. Germline V gene lookup returns CDR1 SNHLY and CDR2 FYNNEI. V lost 2 bases to trimming and J lost 5 bases, with 15 bases between them. The CDR3 protein is CASSESTGHLTEAFF. CDR3 coding DNA: TGTGCCAGCAGTGAATCCACGGGACACTTAACTGAAGCTTTCTTT. Full variable domain (missing parts from reference TRBV2 and TRBJ1-1): EPEVTQTPSHQVTQMGQEVILRCVPISNHLYFYWYRQILGQKVEFLVSFYNNEISEKSEIFDDQFSVERPDGSNFTLKIRSTKLEDSAMYFCASSESTGHLTEAFFGQGTRLTVV.

The V call is TRBV7-2, the J call TRBJ1-6; TRBD1 matches at 11 bases. J was trimmed by 7 bases and V by 5 bases; bases with no gene match: 1. CDR3 size: 14 residues. Germline CDR1 reads SGHTA; CDR2 reads FQGNSA. The CDR3 region has the DNA TGTGCCAGCAGCCGGGACAGGGGGAATTCACCCCTCCACTTT. Its translation: CASSRDRGNSPLHF.

The chain employs TRBV5-1 and TRBJ2-3, with TRBD1 identical over 9 bases. The germline V gene encodes CDR1 SGHRS and CDR2 YFSETQ. The V segment lost 0 bases and the J segment 4 bases; nucleotides outside the gene matches: 9. This CDR3 region has 17 residues. In nucleotides, the CDR3 is TGCGCCAGCAGCTTGGCCGTCAGACAGGGGGAGGCAGATACGCAGTATTTT. Amino acids: CASSLAVRQGEADTQYF.

The chain uses TRBV30 and TRBJ1-3; no definite D call. V dropped 5 bases and J dropped 0 bases, with 8 bases sitting between them. Germline V gene sequence: CDR1 GTSNPN, CDR2 SVGIG (reference sequence). The CDR3 consists of 13 residues. The DNA for the CDR3 is TGTGCCTGGGTGGTATTCTCTGGAAACACCATATATTTT. Its translation: CAWVVFSGNTIYF.

The chain links TRBV3-1 (or the pseudogene TRBV3-2) to TRBJ2-3, with TRBD2 matching 12 bases. V was clipped by 8 bases and J by 3 bases; unmatched bases: 6. Germline CDR1 and CDR2: LGHDT and YNNKEL (reference sequence). CDR3 length equals 15 residues. Written as DNA, the CDR3 is TGTGCCAGCCGCTCTAGCGGGAGGGCAACAGATACGCAGTATTTT. Translation gives CASRSSGRATDTQYF.

Details on this clone: One end of the junction does not line up with germline, which may come from a read error. The DNA of the CDR3 is TGCGGGACAGGGGCCCACTCTGGAAACACCATATATTTT. It encodes CGTGAHSGNTIYF. The J gene is TRBJ1-3, the V gene TRBV28; 10 bases map to TRBD1. This CDR3 has 13 residues. Germline V gives CDR1 MDHEN, CDR2 SYDVKM.

CDR3 sequence (DNA): TGTGCCAGCTCCGCGACGACAACTGGAAACACCATATATTTT. Its translation: CASSATTTGNTIYF. The J gene is TRBJ1-3, the V gene TRBV7-8; D is undetermined. Trimming left V 8 bases short and J 2 bases short, with 13 bases between. The CDR3 spans 14 residues. In germline, CDR1 is SGHVS, CDR2 FQNEAQ.

V is TRBV6-1 and J is TRBJ1-5, with TRBD1 as a possible D gene (5 bases). V lost 0 bases and J 6 bases, leaving 6 bases between the germline ends. CDR3 size: 13 residues. In germline, CDR1 is MNHNS, CDR2 SASEGT. The CDR3 region has the DNA TGTGCCAGCAGTGAAGCCAGGGCTCAGCCCCAGCATTTT. This translates into CASSEARAQPQHF.

The chain recombines TRBV19 with TRBJ2-3, with 11 bases aligning to TRBD1. This CDR3 has 16 amino acids. J was trimmed by 6 bases and V by 3 bases; bases with no gene match: 8. Looked up from germline, CDR1 is LNHDA and CDR2 is SQIVND (reference sequence). The CDR3 loop is CASSMGTGGVVDTQYF. The CDR3 coding sequence is TGTGCCAGTAGTATGGGGACAGGGGGAGTTGTGGATACGCAGTATTTT.

This clone occurred once. The chain employs TRBV20-1 and TRBJ2-1; weak D call: TRBD1 (5 bases). The CDR3 length is 11 residues. V gave up 5 bases and J gave up 15 bases, with 17 bases separating them. Germline lookup yields CDR1 DFQATT and CDR2 SNEGSKA (reference sequence). The CDR3 sequence: CSAPRARVSFF. The CDR3 DNA follows: TGCAGTGCTCCCCGGGCCAGGGTTTCGTTCTTC.

The chain uses TRBV6-5 and TRBJ1-3, with D unclear. CDR3 length: 14 residues. Germline lookup yields CDR1 MNHEY and CDR2 SVGAGI. V was pared by 2 bases and J by 4 bases, with 9 bases between. This CDR3 reads CASSYGGPGNTIYF. The DNA of the CDR3 is TGTGCCAGCAGTTACGGTGGGCCCGGAAACACCATATATTTT.

The chain joins TRBV11-2 to TRBJ1-2; possible D gene TRBD1, 5 bases. V was cut by 5 bases and J by 6 bases, with 19 bases left in between. The CDR3 runs 15 residues. In germline, CDR1 is SGHAT, CDR2 FQNNGV. As DNA, the CDR3 is TGTGCCAGCAGCCCGATCAAGACAGTTTCGGATGGCTACACCTTC. Translated, it gives CASSPIKTVSDGYTF.

The genes are TRBV5-1 and TRBJ1-1; TRBD1 agrees at 8 bases. In germline, CDR1 is SGHRS, CDR2 YFSETQ. V shed 4 bases and J 0 bases; nucleotides not matched to a gene: 5. CDR3 size: 15 residues. The CDR3 sequence: CASSVLGQVNTEAFF. CDR3 nucleotide sequence: TGCGCCAGCAGCGTACTGGGACAGGTGAACACTGAAGCTTTCTTT. The entire variable domain, with the rest obtained from reference TRBV5-1 and TRBJ1-1, is as follows: KAGVTQTPRYLIKTRGQQVTLSCSPISGHRSVSWYQQTPGQGLQFLFEYFSETQRNKGNFPGRFSGRQFSNSRSEMNVSTLELGDSALYLCASSVLGQVNTEAFFGQGTRLTVV.

The chain couples TRBV14 to TRBJ1-6; D is ambiguous. CDR3 length: 14 amino acids. Germline values: CDR1 SGHDN, CDR2 FVKESK. V gave up 0 bases and J gave up 7 bases, with 7 bases separating them. The CDR3 DNA follows: TGTGCCAGCAGCCAAGAAGTCTTGAATTCACCCCTCCACTTT. Translated, it gives CASSQEVLNSPLHF.

This rearrangement joins TRBV7-2 to TRBJ2-7; D remains unclear. The V gene's germline CDR1 is SGHTA and CDR2 FQGNSA. CDR3 length: 11 residues. Trimming shortened V by 2 bases and J by 4 bases, and 3 bases separated the two germline ends. The CDR3 DNA reads as TGTGCCAGCAGCTTATTATACGAGCAGTACTTC. Residues: CASSLLYEQYF.

The count of this clone is one. V and J are TRBV28 and TRBJ1-4, with 7 bases that match TRBD1. Trimming cost V 7 bases and J 8 bases; bases outside gene matches: 7. Germline CDR1 and CDR2: MDHEN and SYDVKM. The CDR3 extends over 13 amino acids. The CDR3 sequence: CASNDRVMEKLFF. Here the CDR3 DNA reads TGTGCCAGCAACGACAGGGTTATGGAAAAACTGTTTTTT.

The rearrangement uses TRBV7-3 and TRBJ2-3, with 7 bases aligning to TRBD2. The germline CDR1 and CDR2 sequences are SGHTA and FQGTGA. CDR3 length: 14 amino acids. Trimming cost V 5 bases and J 4 bases; bases outside gene matches: 6. CDR3 sequence: CASSQGLVADTQYF. CDR3 DNA: TGTGCCAGCAGCCAAGGACTAGTAGCAGATACGCAGTATTTT.

This rearrangement joins TRBV5-8 to TRBJ1-6, with unresolved D. Trimming shortened V by 2 bases and J by 4 bases, and 16 bases separated the two germline ends. This CDR3 has 17 residues. Germline V lookup: CDR1 SGHTS, CDR2 YDEGEE. CDR3 amino acids: CASSFSGSSKYNSPLHF. Written as DNA, the CDR3 is TGTGCCAGCAGCTTCTCCGGGTCCTCTAAATATAATTCACCCCTCCACTTT.

The rearrangement links TRBV5-1 to TRBJ2-3, with D tentatively TRBD1 (5 bases). The CDR3 totals 15 residues. The germline CDR1 and CDR2 sequences are SGHRS and YFSETQ. V was clipped by 6 bases and J by 0 bases, with 14 bases between them. The CDR3 DNA reads TGCGCCAGCAACCTGGTGCAGGGAAGCACAGATACGCAGTATTTT. Residues: CASNLVQGSTDTQYF. Filled out from reference TRBV5-1 and TRBJ2-3, the complete variable domain reads KAGVTQTPRYLIKTRGQQVTLSCSPISGHRSVSWYQQTPGQGLQFLFEYFSETQRNKGNFPGRFSGRQFSNSRSEMNVSTLELGDSALYLCASNLVQGSTDTQYFGPGTRLTVL.

The chain carries TRBV3-1 (or the pseudogene TRBV3-2) and TRBJ1-1; 10 bases fit TRBD1. This CDR3 comprises 16 residues. With 3 bases clipped from V and 0 bases from J, the junction kept 4 bases outside the gene matches. The germline gives CDR1 LGHDT, CDR2 YNNKEL (reference sequence). The CDR3 DNA sequence: TGTGCCAGCAGCCACGGACAGGGGGAGTTGAACACTGAAGCTTTCTTT. It encodes CASSHGQGELNTEAFF.

V usage is TRBV6-5 and J usage is TRBJ1-2; D is perhaps TRBD1 (6 bases). Germline V gives CDR1 MNHEY, CDR2 SVGAGI. The germline V and J ends were trimmed by 6 bases and 4 bases, with 12 bases remaining between them. The CDR3 runs 13 residues. CDR3 in amino acids: CASSSDSFYGYTF. The CDR3, as DNA: TGTGCCAGCAGCTCGGACAGTTTCTATGGCTACACCTTC.